One and the same sample provided the 17 T cell receptor beta chains below, sequenced in a study of cytomegalovirus exposure and HLA in healthy donors. PCR employed 60 Vbeta and 13 Jbeta primers. Repertoires were generated with immunoSEQ multiplex PCR, while TCRdb's copy carries only in-frame clones and drops some. The profile shows around 97,000 clones, more than 75% of them singletons. The specimen was PBMCs. The receptors here all came from a woman aged 18-35 years in good health and CMV-seropositive.

The chain joins TRBV9 to TRBJ1-1; D perhaps matches TRBD1 (5 bases). Germline lookup yields CDR1 SGDLS and CDR2 YYNGEE. Trimming shortened V by 3 bases and J by 2 bases, and 11 bases separated the two germline ends. The CDR3 is 14 residues long. In DNA, the CDR3 is TGTGCCAGCAGCGAACGACAGACAAACACTGAAGCTTTCTTT. This gives the protein CASSERQTNTEAFF.

The V gene is TRBV19, the J gene TRBJ1-6; the match to TRBD1 covers 8 bases. The CDR3 totals 16 residues. Germline V gene data show CDR1 as LNHDA and CDR2 as SQIVND (reference sequence). The V segment lost 2 bases and the J segment 5 bases; nucleotides outside the gene matches: 5. The DNA for the CDR3 is TGTGCCAGTAGTATACCTAGGACAGGGAATAATTCACCCCTCCACTTT. Its translation is CASSIPRTGNNSPLHF.

This chain links TRBV6-1 with TRBJ1-6, with D tentatively TRBD1 (6 bases). V gave up 7 bases and J gave up 6 bases, with 16 bases separating them. Germline CDR1 and CDR2: MNHNS and SASEGT. The length of the CDR3 is 15 residues. CDR3: CASMPADSFNSPLHF. The CDR3 coding sequence is TGTGCCAGCATGCCGGCGGACAGCTTTAATTCACCCCTCCACTTT.

The J gene is TRBJ1-6, the V gene TRBV2, with 9 bases aligning to TRBD1. With V trimmed by 6 bases and J by 9 bases, 12 bases remained unmatched. CDR1 SNHLY and CDR2 FYNNEI come from the germline V gene. This CDR3 is built from 16 residues. As DNA, the CDR3 is TGTGCCAGCAGGGGGACAGGGCCCCCCGTGAGTTCACCCCTCCACTTT. Protein sequence: CASRGTGPPVSSPLHF.

As concerns this clone: One end of the junction varies from germline; a read error may be responsible. This chain joins TRBV4-1 and TRBJ2-5, with D possibly being TRBD1 (6 bases). CDR3 length: 13 amino acids. CDR1 and CDR2 from the germline V gene are MGHRA and YSYEKL. CDR3 DNA: TGCGCCAGCAGCCAATGGGGGCAAGGGACCCAGTACTTC. Protein sequence: CASSQWGQGTQYF.

J is TRBJ1-4 and V is TRBV29-1; D may be TRBD1 (6 bases). V lost 6 bases and J 2 bases, leaving 10 bases between the germline ends. Germline CDR1 reads SQVTM; CDR2 reads ANQGSEA. The CDR3 spans 13 residues. The CDR3: CSVTGLTNEKLFF. CDR3 DNA: TGCAGCGTCACAGGGCTGACTAATGAAAAACTGTTTTTT.

The gene calls are TRBV28 and TRBJ2-1; 9 positions match TRBD1. Germline assignment: CDR1 MDHEN and CDR2 SYDVKM. The CDR3 covers 15 residues. The V and J ends lost 5 bases and 9 bases, in that order; junction bases with no gene match: 11. The CDR3 region is CASSVRDRDFSEQFF. In nucleotides, the CDR3 is TGTGCCAGCAGTGTCCGGGACAGGGATTTCAGTGAGCAGTTCTTC.

The chain has TRBV9 and TRBJ1-2, with D perhaps TRBD1 (6 bases). This CDR3 comprises 14 residues. Looked up from germline, CDR1 is SGDLS and CDR2 is YYNGEE. Deletions cut 0 bases from V and 6 bases from J, with 12 bases between. The CDR3 region is CASSVVGGADGYTF. CDR3 bases: TGTGCCAGCAGCGTAGTAGGGGGGGCGGATGGCTACACCTTC.

The rearrangement uses TRBV19 and TRBJ1-2, with no clear D. CDR1 is LNHDA and CDR2 is SQIVND in the germline V gene (reference sequence). Trimming pared 3 bases from V and 4 bases from J, leaving 9 bases between. The CDR3 covers 13 residues. Written as DNA, the CDR3 is TGTGCCAGTAGTATCGAGGTTGGCTATGGCTACACCTTC. As protein: CASSIEVGYGYTF.

The chain joins TRBV13 to TRBJ2-1; 8 bases line up with TRBD2. There are 16 residues in the CDR3. Germline V gene sequence: CDR1 PRHDT, CDR2 FYEKMQ (reference sequence). V shed 1 base and J 8 bases; nucleotides not matched to a gene: 10. The CDR3 DNA reads as TGTGCCAGCAGCTTAGAAACTAGCGGACCCTTGGATGAGCAGTTCTTC. Encoded protein: CASSLETSGPLDEQFF.

The chain joins TRBV27 to TRBJ2-2; a possible D gene is TRBD1 (5 bases). Trimming left V 2 bases short and J 6 bases short, with 16 bases between. The CDR3 runs to 16 residues. The germline CDR1 and CDR2 sequences are MNHEY and SMNVEV (reference sequence). The CDR3: CASSLPALQGSGELFF. Here the CDR3 DNA reads TGTGCCAGCAGTTTACCTGCCCTGCAGGGCTCCGGGGAGCTGTTTTTT.

The count of this clone is one. The rearrangement links TRBV5-6 to TRBJ2-3, with 11 bases that match TRBD2. V trimming: 2 bases; J trimming: 4 bases; junction bases outside the gene matches: 3. The germline V gene has CDR1 SGHDT and CDR2 YYEEEE. The CDR3 spans 15 residues. The CDR3 loop reads CASSFPSGGPDTQYF. The DNA for the CDR3 is TGTGCCAGCAGCTTCCCTAGCGGGGGGCCAGATACGCAGTATTTT.

This sequence joins TRBV5-1 and TRBJ2-3; possible D gene TRBD1, 7 bases. The CDR3 loop spans 13 amino acids. Trimming left V 2 bases short and J 5 bases short, with 9 bases between. Per the germline V gene, CDR1 is SGHRS and CDR2 is YFSETQ. The CDR3 DNA is TGCGCCAGCAGCTTCAGGGGGGAAGATACGCAGTATTTT. Amino acid sequence: CASSFRGEDTQYF.

This clone has more than one count but fewer than ten. The chain carries TRBV6-5 and TRBJ1-3; 8 nucleotides match TRBD1. This CDR3 contains 14 residues. In germline, CDR1 is MNHEY, CDR2 SVGAGI. Germline trimming cut 7 bases from V and 7 bases from J; bases unmatched to any gene: 9. As DNA, the CDR3 is TGTGCCAGCACCCCATGGACAGGGTCCAACACCATATATTTT. Its translation: CASTPWTGSNTIYF.

The V gene is TRBV9, the J gene TRBJ1-1, with 7 bases identical to TRBD1. Germline V gives CDR1 SGDLS, CDR2 YYNGEE. V trimming: 9 bases; J trimming: 5 bases; junction bases outside the gene matches: 10. This CDR3 has 13 residues. As DNA, the CDR3 is TGTGCCACCGGAACAGGGGTCGAGACTGAAGCTTTCTTT. Protein: CATGTGVETEAFF.

The chain recombines TRBV30 with TRBJ1-1; the D is unclear. V was trimmed by 4 bases and J by 4 bases, leaving 16 bases between them. The CDR3 loop spans 14 amino acids. Germline CDR1 is GTSNPN and CDR2 is SVGIG (reference sequence). The CDR3 DNA follows: TGTGCCTGGATCAACGCAGGAATGAGCACTGAAGCTTTCTTT. As protein: CAWINAGMSTEAFF.

The chain carries TRBV13 and TRBJ1-2; 8 bases align to TRBD1. Trimming at V came to 4 bases and at J to 3 bases, leaving 1 base not matched to a gene. The CDR3 totals 13 residues. CDR1 and CDR2 (germline): PRHDT, FYEKMQ (reference sequence). The CDR3: CASSSTGDYGYTF. CDR3 in DNA: TGTGCCAGCAGCTCGACAGGGGACTATGGCTACACCTTC.